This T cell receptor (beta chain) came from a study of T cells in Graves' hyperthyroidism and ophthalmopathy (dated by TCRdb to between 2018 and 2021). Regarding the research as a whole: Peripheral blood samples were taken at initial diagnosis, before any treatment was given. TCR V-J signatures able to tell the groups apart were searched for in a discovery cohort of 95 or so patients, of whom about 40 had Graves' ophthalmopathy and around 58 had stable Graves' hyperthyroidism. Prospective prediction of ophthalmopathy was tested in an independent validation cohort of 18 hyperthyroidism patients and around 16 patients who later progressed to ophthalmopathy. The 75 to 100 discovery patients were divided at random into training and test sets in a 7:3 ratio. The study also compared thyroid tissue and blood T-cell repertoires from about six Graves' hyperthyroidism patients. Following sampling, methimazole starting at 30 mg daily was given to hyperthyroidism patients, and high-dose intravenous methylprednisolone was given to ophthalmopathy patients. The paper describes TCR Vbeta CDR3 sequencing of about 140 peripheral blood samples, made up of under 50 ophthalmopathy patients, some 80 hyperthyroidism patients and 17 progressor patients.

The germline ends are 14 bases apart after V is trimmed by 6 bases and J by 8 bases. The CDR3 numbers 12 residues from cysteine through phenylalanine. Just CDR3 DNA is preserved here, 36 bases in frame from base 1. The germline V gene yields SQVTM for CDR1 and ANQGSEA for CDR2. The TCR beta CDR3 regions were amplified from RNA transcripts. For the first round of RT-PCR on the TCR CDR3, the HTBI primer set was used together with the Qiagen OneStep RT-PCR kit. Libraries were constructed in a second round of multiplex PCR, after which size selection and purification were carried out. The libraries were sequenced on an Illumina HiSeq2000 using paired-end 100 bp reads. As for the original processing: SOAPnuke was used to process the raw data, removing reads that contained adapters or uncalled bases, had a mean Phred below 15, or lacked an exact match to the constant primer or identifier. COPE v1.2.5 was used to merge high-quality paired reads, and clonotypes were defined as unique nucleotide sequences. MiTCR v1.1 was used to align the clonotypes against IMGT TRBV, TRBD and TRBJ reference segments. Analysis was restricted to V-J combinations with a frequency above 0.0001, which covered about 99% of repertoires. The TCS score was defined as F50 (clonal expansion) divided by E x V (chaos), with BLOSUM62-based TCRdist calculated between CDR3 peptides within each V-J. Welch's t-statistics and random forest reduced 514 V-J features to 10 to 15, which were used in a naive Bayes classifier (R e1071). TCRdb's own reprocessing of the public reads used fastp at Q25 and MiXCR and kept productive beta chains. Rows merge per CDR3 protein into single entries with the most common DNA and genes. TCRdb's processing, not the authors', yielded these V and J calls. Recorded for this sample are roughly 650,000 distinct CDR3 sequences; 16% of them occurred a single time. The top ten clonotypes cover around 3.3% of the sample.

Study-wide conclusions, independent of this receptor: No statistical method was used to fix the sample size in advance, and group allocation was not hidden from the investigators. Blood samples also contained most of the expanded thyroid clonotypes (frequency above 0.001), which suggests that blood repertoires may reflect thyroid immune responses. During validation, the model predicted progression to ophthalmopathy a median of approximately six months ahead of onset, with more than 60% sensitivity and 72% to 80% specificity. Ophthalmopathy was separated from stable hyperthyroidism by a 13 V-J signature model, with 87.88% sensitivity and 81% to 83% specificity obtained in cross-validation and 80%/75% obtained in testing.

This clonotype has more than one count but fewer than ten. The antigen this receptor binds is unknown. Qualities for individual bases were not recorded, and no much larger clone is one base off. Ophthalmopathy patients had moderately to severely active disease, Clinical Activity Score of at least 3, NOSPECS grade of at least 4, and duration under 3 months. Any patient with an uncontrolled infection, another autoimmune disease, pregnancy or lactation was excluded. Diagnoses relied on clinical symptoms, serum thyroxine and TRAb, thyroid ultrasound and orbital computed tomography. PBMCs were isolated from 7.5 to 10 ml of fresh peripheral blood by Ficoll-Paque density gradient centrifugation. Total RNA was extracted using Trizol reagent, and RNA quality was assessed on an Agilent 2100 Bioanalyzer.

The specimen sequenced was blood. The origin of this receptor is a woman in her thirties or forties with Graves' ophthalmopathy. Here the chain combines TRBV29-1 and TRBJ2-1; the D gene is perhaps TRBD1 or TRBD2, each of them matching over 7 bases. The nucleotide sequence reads TGCAGCGTAGGCAGGGGGGGAGATGAGCAGTTCTTC. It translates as CSVGRGGDEQFF.